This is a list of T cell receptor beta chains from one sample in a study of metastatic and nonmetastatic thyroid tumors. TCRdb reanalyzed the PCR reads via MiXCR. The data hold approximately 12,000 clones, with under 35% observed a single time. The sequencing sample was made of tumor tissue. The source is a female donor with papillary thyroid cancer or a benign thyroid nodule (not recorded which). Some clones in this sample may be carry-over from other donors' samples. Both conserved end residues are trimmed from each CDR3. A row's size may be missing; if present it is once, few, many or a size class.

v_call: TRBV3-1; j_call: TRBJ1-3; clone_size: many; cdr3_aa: ASSQEGGTISGNTIY
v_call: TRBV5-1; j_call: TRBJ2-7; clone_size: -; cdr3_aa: ASSSGLAGEMAEQY
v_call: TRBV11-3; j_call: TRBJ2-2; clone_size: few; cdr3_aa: ASSPGGVDTGELF
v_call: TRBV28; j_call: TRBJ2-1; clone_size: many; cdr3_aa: ASSFSPGGPNEQF
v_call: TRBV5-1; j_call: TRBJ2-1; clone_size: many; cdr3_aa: ASSMTSRSSYNEQF
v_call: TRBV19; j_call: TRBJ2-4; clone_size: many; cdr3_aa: ASSSLTGGRNIQY
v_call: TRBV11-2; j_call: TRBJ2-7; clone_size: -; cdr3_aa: ASSLEGEQY
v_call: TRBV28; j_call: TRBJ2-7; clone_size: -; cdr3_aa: ASRFDGYEQY
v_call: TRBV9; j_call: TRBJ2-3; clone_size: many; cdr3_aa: ASSPAPPPDTQY
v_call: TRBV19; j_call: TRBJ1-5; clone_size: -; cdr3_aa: ASSTGAAYSNQPQH
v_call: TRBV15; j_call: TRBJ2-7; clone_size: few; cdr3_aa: ATSRDRQVSYEQY
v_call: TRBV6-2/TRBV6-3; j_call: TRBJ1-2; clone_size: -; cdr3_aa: ASRRGQGELYGYT
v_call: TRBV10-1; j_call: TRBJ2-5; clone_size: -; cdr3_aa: ASSESGSETQY
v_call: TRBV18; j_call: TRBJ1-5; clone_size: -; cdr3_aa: ASSPTGDDQPQH
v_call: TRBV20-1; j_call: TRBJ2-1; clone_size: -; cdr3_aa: SAREEYRSYNEQF
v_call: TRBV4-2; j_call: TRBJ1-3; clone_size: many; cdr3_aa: ASYPGGGGHSGNTIY
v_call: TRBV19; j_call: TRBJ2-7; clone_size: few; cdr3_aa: ASSSIAGVSYEQY
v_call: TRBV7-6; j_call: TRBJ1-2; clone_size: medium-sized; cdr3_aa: ASSLDTGIFNYGYT
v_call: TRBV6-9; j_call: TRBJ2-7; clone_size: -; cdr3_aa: ASSYYAGGSYEQY
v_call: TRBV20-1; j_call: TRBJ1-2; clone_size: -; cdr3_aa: SASNPADYGYT
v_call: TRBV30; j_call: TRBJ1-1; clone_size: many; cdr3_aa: AREVNTEAF
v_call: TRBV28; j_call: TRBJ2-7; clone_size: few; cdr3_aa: ASSFRGSYEQY
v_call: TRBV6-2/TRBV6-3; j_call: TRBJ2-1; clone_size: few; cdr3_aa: ASSYGATEQF
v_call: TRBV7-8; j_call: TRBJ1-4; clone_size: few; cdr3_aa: ASSFSGTEWGGSNEKLF
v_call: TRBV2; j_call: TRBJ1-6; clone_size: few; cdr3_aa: ATLPTGGPNSPLH
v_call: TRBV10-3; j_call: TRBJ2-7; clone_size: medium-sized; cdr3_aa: AISESRGRVSYEQY
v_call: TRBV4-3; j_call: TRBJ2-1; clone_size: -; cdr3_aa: ASRRALDNEQF
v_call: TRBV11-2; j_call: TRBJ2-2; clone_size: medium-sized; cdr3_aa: ASSSQGPTGELF
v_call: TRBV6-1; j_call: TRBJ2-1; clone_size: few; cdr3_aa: ASRGRPSSYNEQF
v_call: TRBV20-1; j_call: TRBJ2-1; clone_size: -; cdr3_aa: SVKPGTSGRSEQF
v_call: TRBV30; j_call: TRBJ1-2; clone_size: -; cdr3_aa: AWRPRGDYGYT
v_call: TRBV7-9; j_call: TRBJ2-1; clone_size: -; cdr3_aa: ASTTGGYEQF
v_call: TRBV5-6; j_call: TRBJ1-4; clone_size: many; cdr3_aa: ASHRGSGEKLF
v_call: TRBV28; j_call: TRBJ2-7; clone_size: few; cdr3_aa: ASWGTGEGVQY
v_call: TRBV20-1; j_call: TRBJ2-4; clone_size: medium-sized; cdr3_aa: SARDPGSGNIQY
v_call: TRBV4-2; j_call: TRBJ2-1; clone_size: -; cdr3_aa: ASIPYYTSGRRRNNEQF
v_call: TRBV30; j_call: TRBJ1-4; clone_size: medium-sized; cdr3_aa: AWKQGVSEKLF
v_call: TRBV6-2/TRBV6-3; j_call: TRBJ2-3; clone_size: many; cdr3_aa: ASSYQPRGLAGGTATDTQY
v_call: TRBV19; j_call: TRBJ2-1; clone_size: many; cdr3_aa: ASSKDRWVTYNEQF
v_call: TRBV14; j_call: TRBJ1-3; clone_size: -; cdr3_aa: ASSHRGSSGNTIY
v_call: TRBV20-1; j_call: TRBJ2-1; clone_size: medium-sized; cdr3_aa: SASGGLDGTVFYNEQF
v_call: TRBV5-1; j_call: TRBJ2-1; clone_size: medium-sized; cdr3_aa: ASSSGQGAMNEQF
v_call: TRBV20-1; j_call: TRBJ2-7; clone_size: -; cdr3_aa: SVPTGWRASYEQY
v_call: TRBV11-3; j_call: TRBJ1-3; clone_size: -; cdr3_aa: ASSVGLQTSGNTIY
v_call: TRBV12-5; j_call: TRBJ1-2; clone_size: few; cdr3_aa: ASGLIPGQIYGYT
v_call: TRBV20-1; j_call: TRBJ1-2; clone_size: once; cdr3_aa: SARDSYGYT
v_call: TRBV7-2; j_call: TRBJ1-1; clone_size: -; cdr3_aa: ASSLRFRGGTEAF
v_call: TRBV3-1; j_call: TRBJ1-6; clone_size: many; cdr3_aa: ASSQGHSSYNSPLH